These 16 T cell receptor beta chains were sequenced from one sample in a study of cytomegalovirus exposure and HLA in healthy donors. The primer mix had 60 Vbeta and 13 Jbeta primers. TCRdb keeps only in-frame clones here, not all; method: immunoSEQ multiplex PCR. Its listing shows 60,000 to 70,000 clones. Sequencing was carried out using PBMCs. These receptors were collected from a boy younger than 18 in good health and CMV-seronegative.

V is TRBV16 and J is TRBJ2-5, with a tentative D call TRBD1 (6 bases). With the DNA end fitting TRBJ2-7 better, the J assignment may be wrong. This CDR3 has 12 residues. Germline assignment: CDR1 KGHSY and CDR2 FQNENV. The CDR3 loop is CASGTSTYEQYF. DNA for the CDR3: TGTGCCAGCGGGACATCGACCTACGAGCAGTACTTC.

The rearrangement joins TRBV1 to TRBJ1-5; whether TRBD1, the table's D call, matches the DNA was not checked. TRBV1 represents a pseudogene. The CDR3 covers 16 residues. The CDR3 region is CTSSQVTGRGDQPQHF. As DNA, the CDR3 is TGCACCAGCAGCCAAGTTACAGGGAGAGGGGATCAGCCCCAGCATTTT.

This rearrangement joins TRBV15 to TRBJ2-1, with TRBD1 identical over 7 bases. The CDR3 length is 15 residues. CDR1 and CDR2 (germline): LNHNV, YYDKDF (reference sequence). With V trimmed by 5 bases and J by 1 base, 5 bases remained unmatched. The CDR3 nucleotides are TGTGCCACCAGCGGTCGACAGGGATCCTACAATGAGCAGTTCTTC. This gives the protein CATSGRQGSYNEQFF.

The chain uses TRBV9 and TRBJ2-1; TRBD2 matches at 10 bases. The germline CDR1 and CDR2 sequences are SGDLS and YYNGEE. The CDR3 is 16 amino acids. V trimming: 0 bases; J trimming: 6 bases; junction bases outside the gene matches: 6. The CDR3 coding sequence is TGTGCCAGCAGCGTAGCTCCCAGCGGGGGGGTCAATGAGCAGTTCTTC. It is translated as CASSVAPSGGVNEQFF.

The genes are TRBV11-3 and TRBJ2-2; 7 bases agree with TRBD1. The CDR3 runs to 15 residues. The J segment lost 1 base and the V segment lost 5 bases, leaving 4 bases of the junction unmatched. Germline lookup yields CDR1 SGHNT and CDR2 YENEEA. CDR3 in amino acids: CASSKGTENTGELFF. The CDR3 bases are TGTGCCAGCAGCAAGGGGACAGAGAACACCGGGGAGCTGTTTTTT.

This chain links TRBV15 with TRBJ1-1; TRBD1 might be the D (5 bases). V was clipped by 3 bases and J by 6 bases, with 26 bases between them. From germline, CDR1 is LNHNV and CDR2 YYDKDF (reference sequence). The CDR3 is 18 residues long. Here the CDR3 reads CATSSPLFRRGGIAEAFF. The CDR3 DNA reads as TGTGCCACCAGCAGCCCCTTATTTCGGAGGGGTGGAATCGCTGAAGCTTTCTTT.

The V gene is TRBV6-5, the J gene TRBJ1-2, with TRBD1 as a possible D gene (5 bases). Trimming took 2 bases from V and 5 from J, leaving 9 bases between them. Germline V lookup: CDR1 MNHEY, CDR2 SVGAGI. The CDR3 loop spans 13 amino acids. CDR3 amino acids: CASSYGAEYGYTF. The CDR3, as DNA: TGTGCCAGCAGTTACGGGGCAGAGTATGGCTACACCTTC.

The chain uses TRBV30 and TRBJ1-3; the D gene is possibly TRBD1 (6 bases). The CDR3 has 17 residues. Trimming removed 2 bases at V and 0 bases at J, with 17 bases between. The germline V gene encodes CDR1 GTSNPN and CDR2 SVGIG (reference sequence). The CDR3, as DNA: TGTGCCTGGAGTCTACGTTCCGGGACATCCTCTGGAAACACCATATATTTT. Its translation is CAWSLRSGTSSGNTIYF.

The CDR3 spells CASSHMGEGYEQYF. The CDR3 DNA sequence: TGCGCCAGCAGCCACATGGGGGAGGGGTACGAGCAGTACTTC. V and J are TRBV4-1 and TRBJ2-7; TRBD2 agrees at 7 bases. Per germline, CDR1 MGHRA and CDR2 YSYEKL. V trimming: 3 bases; J trimming: 4 bases; junction bases outside the gene matches: 6. The CDR3 extends over 14 amino acids.

J is TRBJ2-7 and V is TRBV7-9, with a weak D call TRBD2 (6 bases). Germline V gene lookup returns CDR1 SEHNR and CDR2 FQNEAQ (reference sequence). The V end lost 2 bases, the J end lost 1 base, and 12 bases lay between the germline ends. The CDR3 spans 15 residues. The CDR3, as DNA: TGTGCCAGCAGCTTATCCGGGACTGAATCCTACGAGCAGTACTTC. This codes for CASSLSGTESYEQYF.

The V call is TRBV15, the J call TRBJ1-5, with D maybe TRBD1 (5 bases). There are 15 residues in the CDR3. The V end lost 4 bases, the J end lost 0 bases, and 10 bases lay between the germline ends. Per the germline V gene, CDR1 is LNHNV and CDR2 is YYDKDF (reference sequence). The CDR3 sequence is CATSTSGFSNQPQHF. The CDR3 nucleotides are TGTGCCACCAGCACTTCAGGGTTTAGCAATCAGCCCCAGCATTTT.

The chain uses TRBV13 and TRBJ2-3, with D maybe TRBD2 (5 bases). Trimming shortened V by 5 bases and J by 2 bases, and 17 bases separated the two germline ends. The germline CDR1 and CDR2 sequences are PRHDT and FYEKMQ (reference sequence). The CDR3 is 16 residues long. DNA for the CDR3: TGTGCCAGCAGCCTGAATACTAGGCCAGTCACAGATACGCAGTATTTT. This sequence encodes CASSLNTRPVTDTQYF.

The V gene is TRBV25-1, the J gene TRBJ1-4, with 8 bases matching TRBD1. The J segment lost 4 bases and the V segment lost 1 base, leaving 5 bases of the junction unmatched. This CDR3 has 16 residues. Germline CDR1 is MGHDK and CDR2 is SYGVNS. CDR3 in amino acids: CASSESGQGFNEKLFF. DNA for the CDR3: TGTGCCAGCAGTGAATCTGGACAGGGATTTAATGAAAAACTGTTTTTT.

The chain carries TRBV19 and TRBJ1-3; tentative D call: TRBD1 (6 bases). V shed 9 bases and J shed 4 bases, with 19 bases lying between them. The CDR3 has 15 amino acids. Looked up from germline, CDR1 is LNHDA and CDR2 is SQIVND (reference sequence). In DNA, the CDR3 is TGTGCCAGCAACCAGGGGTCCTCGGCAGGAAACACCATATATTTT. Translating gives CASNQGSSAGNTIYF.

The V and J genes are TRBV29-1 and TRBJ2-3; 8 nucleotides agree with TRBD1. The germline V gene has CDR1 SQVTM and CDR2 ANQGSEA. This CDR3 has 15 residues. J was trimmed by 4 bases and V by 6 bases; bases with no gene match: 12. The CDR3 nucleotides are TGCAGCGTCGCAATTGGACAGGGATGGGCAGATACGCAGTATTTT. The encoded protein is CSVAIGQGWADTQYF.

The V call is TRBV19, the J call TRBJ2-5; 8 nucleotides align to TRBD1. The J call may not be correct, given that the DNA end is closer to TRBJ2-7. This CDR3 has 15 residues. Looked up from germline, CDR1 is LNHDA and CDR2 is SQIVND (reference sequence). CDR3 sequence (DNA): TGTGCCAGTAGTGTCCTACAGGGGGGAAGAGACGAGCAGTACTTC. Its protein product is CASSVLQGGRDEQYF.